This entry lists 21 T cell receptor beta chains sequenced from one sample in a study of shared clonotypes between healthy human individuals. The data were produced by immunoSEQ multiplex PCR, yet TCRdb's version contains in-frame clones alone and is incomplete. The sample holds 950,000 to 1,200,000 clones, 70% to 85% seen once. Material: memory CD4+ T cells from PBMCs. Described subset: CD45RA-negative fraction. These receptors all come from a man younger than 35 in good health. Some clones in this sample may be carry-over from other donors' samples.

The rearrangement uses TRBV27 and TRBJ1-4, with 9 bases identical to TRBD1. Germline V gene data show CDR1 as MNHEY and CDR2 as SMNVEV (reference sequence). This CDR3 contains 16 residues. J gave up 10 bases and V 6 bases, and 15 bases lay outside the gene matches. In DNA, the CDR3 is TGTGCCAGCAGCGTCAGCAGGGGACAGGGTATAGGAAAACTGTTTTTT. Protein sequence: CASSVSRGQGIGKLFF.

This clone has just a few counts. V usage is TRBV5-4 and J usage is TRBJ2-2, with 10 bases lining up with TRBD1. The CDR3 extends over 17 amino acids. Germline CDR1 is SGHNT and CDR2 is YYREEE (reference sequence). The ends lost 4 bases at V and 4 bases at J; junction bases unmatched: 10. The CDR3 region is CASSPKPGQGSTGELFF. The CDR3, as DNA: TGTGCCAGCAGCCCAAAGCCGGGACAGGGGAGCACCGGGGAGCTGTTTTTT.

The chain links TRBV28 to TRBJ1-5; 10 nucleotides agree with TRBD1. Per the germline V gene, CDR1 is MDHEN and CDR2 is SYDVKM. This CDR3 is built from 15 residues. J gave up 6 bases and V 3 bases, and 5 bases lay outside the gene matches. CDR3 amino acids: CASSLTGGFVQPQHF. CDR3 coding DNA: TGTGCCAGCAGTTTGACAGGGGGCTTTGTTCAGCCCCAGCATTTT.

Comments on this clone: The same CDR3 can be traced to other DNA sequences in this sample. The V call is TRBV2, the J call TRBJ2-1; 7 bases map to TRBD2. Germline loops: CDR1 SNHLY, CDR2 FYNNEI. CDR3 length: 12 amino acids. The V gene end was trimmed by 7 bases and the J gene end by 6 bases; junction bases not matched to a gene: 3. The CDR3 nucleotides are TGTGCCAGCATGGGCGGGGGCAATGAGCAGTTCTTC. This codes for CASMGGGNEQFF.

The rearrangement joins TRBV5-5 to TRBJ1-1; the match to TRBD1 covers 8 bases. Germline CDR1 SGHKS, CDR2 YYEKEE (reference sequence). The CDR3 runs to 15 residues. After removal of 0 bases from V and 3 bases from J, the junction contained 4 bases not matched to a gene. The CDR3 sequence: CASSLVDRVYTEAFF. The DNA of the CDR3 is TGTGCCAGCAGCTTGGTGGACAGGGTTTACACTGAAGCTTTCTTT.

The rearrangement uses TRBV29-1 and TRBJ2-7; 12 bases align to TRBD2. Germline-derived CDR1 and CDR2 are SQVTM and ANQGSEA. This CDR3 region has 15 residues. After removal of 7 bases from V and 3 bases from J, the junction contained 10 bases not matched to a gene. CDR3 in DNA: TGCAGCGCCGAAAACCCGACTAGCGGGAGCTACGAGCAGTACTTC. Encoded protein: CSAENPTSGSYEQYF.

A few counts support this clone. The CDR3 is CASSLERGQYGYTF. CDR3 coding DNA: TGTGCCAGCAGTTTAGAAAGAGGGCAGTATGGCTACACCTTC. The chain uses TRBV28 and TRBJ1-2; D ambiguous. Deletions cut 2 bases from V and 5 bases from J, with 12 bases between. The germline CDR1 and CDR2 sequences are MDHEN and SYDVKM. CDR3 length: 14 residues.

The chain carries TRBV19 and TRBJ2-2; 10 positions agree with TRBD2. CDR3 length: 17 residues. Germline CDR1 reads LNHDA; CDR2 reads SQIVND (reference sequence). Unmatched junction bases numbered 9, after V lost 6 bases and J lost 2 bases. CDR3 nucleotide sequence: TGTGCCAGTAGCCGAGTCCCTAGCGGGAGTAACACCGGGGAGCTGTTTTTT. Its protein is CASSRVPSGSNTGELFF.

This sequence joins TRBV5-6 and TRBJ2-3, with TRBD2 identical over 10 bases. The junction had 4 bases not matched to a gene; V was cut back by 3 bases and J by 3 bases. The CDR3 runs to 15 residues. Per the germline V gene, CDR1 is SGHDT and CDR2 is YYEEEE. CDR3 DNA: TGTGCCAGCAGCTCGATTAGCGGGAGGACAGATACGCAGTATTTT. Amino acid sequence: CASSSISGRTDTQYF.

This clone was observed a handful of times. V gene TRBV5-5 combines with J gene TRBJ2-2; D is perhaps TRBD2 (5 bases). The CDR3 is made up of 14 amino acids. Trimming removed 0 bases at V and 6 bases at J, with 9 bases between. Germline-derived CDR1 and CDR2 are SGHKS and YYEKEE (reference sequence). The CDR3 bases are TGTGCCAGCAGCTTGGTCCTAGCCCCCGGGGAGCTGTTTTTT. It translates to CASSLVLAPGELFF.

V and J are TRBV7-2 and TRBJ2-3; 11 nucleotides match TRBD2. Unmatched junction bases numbered 2, after V lost 4 bases and J lost 2 bases. The CDR3 contains 15 residues. Germline assignment: CDR1 SGHTA and CDR2 FQGNSA. CDR3 region: CASSWGLADTDTQYF. CDR3 coding DNA: TGTGCCAGCAGCTGGGGACTAGCGGACACAGATACGCAGTATTTT.

The rearrangement links TRBV29-1 to TRBJ1-2; D unclear. The V end was cut by 5 bases, the J end by 5 bases, with 9 bases between. The germline gives CDR1 SQVTM, CDR2 ANQGSEA. The CDR3 covers 11 residues. The CDR3 DNA reads TGCAGCGTTTCCGGACGATATGGCTACACCTTC. Translated, it gives CSVSGRYGYTF. Full variable domain (rest looked up from reference TRBV29-1 and TRBJ1-2): SAVISQKPSRDICQRGTSLTIQCQVDSQVTMMFWYRQQPGQSLTLIATANQGSEATYESGFVIDKFPISRPNLTFSTLTVSNMSPEDSSIYLCSVSGRYGYTFGSGTRLTVV.

This clone appeared a single time. The chain uses TRBV28 and TRBJ1-2; D might be TRBD1 (6 bases). Deletions cut 5 bases from V and 4 bases from J, with 14 bases between. The CDR3 runs 14 residues. The germline V gene has CDR1 MDHEN and CDR2 SYDVKM. The CDR3 protein is CASSPPTGLYGYTF. CDR3 DNA: TGTGCCAGCAGTCCTCCCACAGGGCTCTATGGCTACACCTTC.

This chain joins TRBV25-1 and TRBJ1-5; a possible D gene is TRBD1 (5 bases). CDR1 is MGHDK and CDR2 is SYGVNS in the germline V gene. The ends were cut back, 8 bases at V and 3 bases at J, with 11 bases in the middle. The CDR3 contains 13 residues. The CDR3 bases are TGTGCCAGCTCTCAGGGTACCAATCAGCCCCAGCATTTT. Translated: CASSQGTNQPQHF.

This rearrangement joins TRBV7-4 to TRBJ2-7; D is unclear. This CDR3 is 18 amino acids long. The germline CDR1 and CDR2 sequences are SGHVT and SQSDAQ. Trimming took 1 base from V and 4 from J, leaving 23 bases between them. CDR3: CASSLGGTKPSMKYEQYF. The CDR3 DNA reads TGTGCCAGCAGCTTAGGGGGAACTAAGCCCAGCATGAAATACGAGCAGTACTTC.

This clone appeared once. V and J are TRBV7-2 and TRBJ2-7; D might be TRBD1 or TRBD2, each matching 5 bases. CDR1 and CDR2 from the germline V gene are SGHTA and FQGNSA. V was trimmed by 5 bases and J by 3 bases, leaving 17 bases between them. The CDR3 is 15 amino acids. CDR3 in amino acids: CASSHSGTEVYEQYF. CDR3 in DNA: TGTGCCAGCAGCCATTCCGGGACGGAAGTCTACGAGCAGTACTTC.

The table lists this clone with a few counts. The genes are TRBV29-1 and TRBJ1-2; 8 bases fit TRBD1. This CDR3 spans 13 amino acids. Germline-derived CDR1 and CDR2 are SQVTM and ANQGSEA. V lost 7 bases, J lost 4 bases, and 8 bases stayed unmatched. CDR3 residues: CSGSTGTGYGYTF. CDR3 DNA sequence: TGCAGCGGCTCGACCGGGACAGGCTATGGCTACACCTTC.

Note on this clone: A much larger clone differs from this one at a single base, so this may be a read error. Distinct nucleotide sequences in the sample also encode this CDR3. The V gene is TRBV30, the J gene TRBJ1-2, with D maybe TRBD1 (6 bases). CDR3 length: 14 amino acids. Germline V gene sequence: CDR1 GTSNPN, CDR2 SVGIG (reference sequence). V was clipped by 4 bases and J by 8 bases, with 20 bases between them. The CDR3 nucleotides read TGTGCCTGGAAGTTCGGGGCAGGGGCTGGAGGCTACACCTTC. Its translation: CAWKFGAGAGGYTF. Together with reference TRBV30 and TRBJ1-2, the CDR3 gives the full variable domain: SQTIHQWPATLVQPVGSPLSLECTVEGTSNPNLYWYRQAAGRGLQLLFYSVGIGQISSEVPQNLSASRPQDRQFILSSKKLLLSDSGFYLCAWKFGAGAGGYTFGSGTRLTVV.

This sequence joins TRBV5-1 and TRBJ1-4; D uncertain. The V gene's germline CDR1 is SGHRS and CDR2 YFSETQ. V lost 1 base to trimming and J lost 3 bases, with 7 bases between them. CDR3 length equals 14 residues. CDR3 region: CASSLLGPNEKLFF. CDR3 DNA sequence: TGCGCCAGCAGCTTGTTGGGTCCTAATGAAAAACTGTTTTTT.

The gene calls are TRBV7-8 and TRBJ2-7; D not certain. The CDR3 is 13 residues long. V lost 0 bases to trimming and J lost 9 bases, with 12 bases between them. Germline CDR1 reads SGHVS; CDR2 reads FQNEAQ. CDR3 loop: CASSLALREGQYF. The CDR3, as DNA: TGTGCCAGCAGCTTAGCGCTCAGAGAAGGGCAGTACTTC.

This clone was seen only once. CDR3: CASSLRLANYGYTF. The DNA for the CDR3 is TGTGCCAGCAGCCTCAGGCTAGCTAACTATGGCTACACCTTC. V is TRBV2 and J is TRBJ1-2; D not resolved. V gave up 6 bases and J gave up 0 bases, with 11 bases separating them. From germline, CDR1 is SNHLY and CDR2 FYNNEI. This CDR3 comprises 14 residues.